The rows below give T cell receptor beta chains drawn from one sample of a study of T cell responses to AZD1222 COVID-19 vaccine. Repertoires were generated with immunoSEQ multiplex PCR, while TCRdb's copy carries only in-frame clones and drops some. This table holds about 130,000 clones, approximately 92% found once. Sequenced here: peripheral blood, sampled 28 days after the second AZD1222 dose. The source of these receptors is an adult who received the AZD1222 COVID-19 vaccine. Each CDR3 is given with its conserved first and last residue. Fields, in order: V gene, clone size, J gene, D gene, CDR3 DNA, CDR3 protein. The D gene is left open where the match is weak. Only some rows state a clone size, as once, few, many or a class for expanded clones.

TRBV19	.	TRBJ1-5	.	TGTGCCAGTAGTATCGACAGTGGAATCAATCAGCCCCAGCATTTT	CASSIDSGINQPQHF
TRBV5-4	.	TRBJ2-5	.	TGTGCCAGCACCCCAGGGAGAGGTGCGGGGGCTCAAGAGACCCAGTACTTC	CASTPGRGAGAQETQYF
TRBV9	.	TRBJ1-6	.	TGTGCCAGCAGCCCATCGGGCTCCATTTCACCCCTCCACTTT	CASSPSGSISPLHF
TRBV19	.	TRBJ1-1	.	TGTGCCAGCAGGGAGAAGGGATACATGAACACTGAAGCTTTCTTT	CASREKGYMNTEAFF
TRBV11-2	.	TRBJ2-7	.	TGTGCCAGCAGCCTTCATTACGAGCAGTACTTC	CASSLHYEQYF
TRBV6-2/TRBV6-3	.	TRBJ1-5	TRBD1	TGTGCCATCAGCAGGGGGAACAATCAGCCCCAGCATTTT	CAISRGNNQPQHF
TRBV18	.	TRBJ1-2	.	TGTGCCAGCTCACCCACATTGGGGGAAACAGGCTATGGCTACACCTTC	CASSPTLGETGYGYTF
TRBV30	.	TRBJ1-1	TRBD1	TGTGCCTGGAGTGGAGGGACAGCCCCTGAAGCTTTCTTT	CAWSGGTAPEAFF
TRBV7-9	.	TRBJ2-1	.	TGTGCCAGCAGCTTGGCTATTCCAAACAATGAGCAGTTCTTC	CASSLAIPNNEQFF
TRBV7-8	.	TRBJ1-5	TRBD1	TGTGCCAGCAGCACGGGACAGGGCCCCTATAGCAATCAGCCCCAGCATTTT	CASSTGQGPYSNQPQHF
TRBV9	.	TRBJ2-1	.	TGTGCCAGCAGCGGGACTACCACGGACAATGAGCAGTTCTTC	CASSGTTTDNEQFF
TRBV7-8	.	TRBJ1-2	.	TGTGCCAGCAGCCCAATGGACGGAACTAACTATGGCTACACCTTC	CASSPMDGTNYGYTF
TRBV29-1	.	TRBJ2-6	.	TGCAGCGTCACGGCCTCTGGGGCCAACGTCCTGACTTTC	CSVTASGANVLTF
TRBV12-3/TRBV12-4	.	TRBJ2-1	.	TGTGCCAGCGCACTAACCTACAATGAGCAGTTCTTC	CASALTYNEQFF
TRBV19	.	TRBJ1-4	.	TGTGCCAGTAGTATGTTGGGGACCGGGGAAAAACTGTTTTTT	CASSMLGTGEKLFF
TRBV7-9	.	TRBJ1-2	.	TGTGCCGGATCTAACTATGGCTACACCTTC	CAGSNYGYTF
TRBV5-4	.	TRBJ1-1	.	TGTGCCAGCAGCCCGGTTTTCGGAAACACTGAAGCTTTCTTT	CASSPVFGNTEAFF
TRBV7-8	once	TRBJ1-6	.	TGTGCCAGCAGCTTAGACATAGGATCACCCCTCCACTTT	CASSLDIGSPLHF
TRBV18	.	TRBJ1-2	TRBD1	TGTGCCAGCTCCCGGGGACAGGGAGGAGACTATGGCTACACCTTC	CASSRGQGGDYGYTF
TRBV4-2	once	TRBJ2-1	TRBD1	TGTGCCAGCAGCCAACCGGGACAGGGTAGGAATGAGCAGTTCTTC	CASSQPGQGRNEQFF
TRBV4-3	.	TRBJ2-2	.	TGCGCCAGCAGCCAAGTGATGTGGGGGGCGAACACCGGGGAGCTGTTTTTT	CASSQVMWGANTGELFF
TRBV7-9	.	TRBJ1-1	.	TGTGCCAGCAGCCACAATAACCTACCAGCGGCGCCCGAAGCTTTCTTT	CASSHNNLPAAPEAFF
TRBV27	.	TRBJ1-1	.	TGTGCCAGCAGAGTTTTGGGGGGCCCTGAAGCTTTCTTT	CASRVLGGPEAFF
TRBV3-1/TRBV3-2	.	TRBJ1-3	.	TGTGCCAGCAGCCAAGATTCCGGAAACACCATATATTTT	CASSQDSGNTIYF
TRBV7-9	.	TRBJ1-2	.	TGTGCCAGCAGCTTAAGGCAGGGGAAGAACTATGGCTACACCTTC	CASSLRQGKNYGYTF
TRBV7-2	.	TRBJ1-1	.	TGTGCCAGCAGCTTAGTTCGGGGCCACACTGAAGCTTTCTTT	CASSLVRGHTEAFF
TRBV7-9	many	TRBJ1-6	.	TGTGCCAGCAGCTTAGCGCGGGAGTACAATTCACCCCTCCACTTT	CASSLAREYNSPLHF
TRBV6-6	.	TRBJ2-5	.	TGTGCCAGCAAATACAGCACGGCCGGAGAGACCCAGTACTTC	CASKYSTAGETQYF
TRBV9	.	TRBJ1-5	.	TGTGCCAGCAGCGTAGGGGGAGGGCAGCCCCAGCATTTT	CASSVGGGQPQHF
TRBV4-1	.	TRBJ1-3	.	TGCGCCAGCAGCCACCGTGACAGGCTGGGAAACACCATATATTTT	CASSHRDRLGNTIYF
TRBV3-1/TRBV3-2	.	TRBJ1-5	.	TGTGCCAGCAGCCGACGGCCGGGGAAGGGACAGCCCCAGCATTTT	CASSRRPGKGQPQHF
TRBV4-3	.	TRBJ2-7	TRBD1	TGCGCCAGCAGCCACTCGACAGGGGACGAGCAGTACTTC	CASSHSTGDEQYF
TRBV27	.	TRBJ1-1	.	TGTGCCAGCAGTTTAGGAGCAGGGTGGAACACTGAAGCTTTCTTT	CASSLGAGWNTEAFF